The clone carrying this T cell receptor beta chain has only a few counts. Its target is not known. This entry comes from a study of T-cell memory formation after mild COVID-19. Study observations and caveats: Day 15 to 85 contracting clones showed balanced CD4/CD8; day 15 to 37 expanders favored CD4+.

In germline, CDR1 is LGHDT, CDR2 YNNKEL (reference sequence). The J segment lost 4 bases and the V segment lost 7 bases, leaving 8 bases of the junction unmatched. The CDR3 consists of 15 residues. From the 5' RACE reads, TCRdb called clonotypes with MiXCR, one entry per CDR3 protein. The sample yields 450,000 or so distinct CDR3 sequences, 20% to 30% seen once. This receptor was taken from an adult woman who had mild COVID-19 (a few samples of this study predate the infection). Cell type and time point are not known. The sequenced sample consisted of PBMCs or a T cell subset sorted from them (not recorded which). The chain is built from TRBV3-1 and TRBJ2-2; 8 nucleotides line up with TRBD1. The CDR3 DNA follows: TGTGCCAGCAAGGGGGACAGGATATTCACCGGGGAGCTGTTTTTT. As protein: CASKGDRIFTGELFF.